The 29 T cell receptor beta chains reported below all come from one sample, sequenced in a study of radiotherapy plus CTLA-4 blockade in lung cancer. Only in-frame clones appear in the TCRdb table, and some are missing; sequencing was by immunoSEQ multiplex PCR. This sample has about 45,000 clones, with around 77% found just once. The starting material was peripheral blood, obtained from a patient treated with radiotherapy plus ipilimumab. These receptors were obtained from a human donor with non-small cell lung cancer who had stable disease on radiotherapy plus ipilimumab.

J is TRBJ2-5 and V is TRBV4-1; D not resolved. The length of the CDR3 is 13 residues. Trimming left V 0 bases short and J 7 bases short, with 9 bases between. Per the germline V gene, CDR1 is MGHRA and CDR2 is YSYEKL. As DNA, the CDR3 is TGCGCCAGCAGCCAAGAACCCCGTGGGACCCAGTACTTC. Amino acids: CASSQEPRGTQYF.

This clone came up once. The chain carries TRBV6-6 and TRBJ2-7, with 7 nucleotides matching TRBD1. Germline V lookup: CDR1 MNHNY, CDR2 SVGAGI (reference sequence). CDR3 size: 13 residues. V was clipped by 6 bases and J by 4 bases; unmatched bases: 6. The CDR3 reads CASRPGQRYEQYF. The DNA of the CDR3 is TGTGCCAGCAGGCCGGGACAGCGTTACGAGCAGTACTTC.

V gene TRBV29-1 combines with J gene TRBJ2-7, with D possibly TRBD2 on 7 matching bases. Germline CDR1 reads SQVTM; CDR2 reads ANQGSEA. V dropped 4 bases and J dropped 2 bases, with 21 bases sitting between them. This CDR3 comprises 16 residues. CDR3 in DNA: TGCAGCGTTGTGTGGGGGAGGGGTTCAGGGGCCTACGAGCAGTACTTC. Its protein is CSVVWGRGSGAYEQYF.

The chain combines TRBV5-4 with TRBJ2-5, with D possibly TRBD1 on 6 matching bases. The germline gives CDR1 SGHNT, CDR2 YYREEE (reference sequence). This CDR3 has 16 residues. V was cut by 6 bases and J by 1 base, with 19 bases left in between. The CDR3 DNA reads as TGTGCCAGCACCAAAAAGACAGGACCCATCCAAGAGACCCAGTACTTC. This translates into CASTKKTGPIQETQYF. The variable domain in full, with the rest retrieved from reference TRBV5-4 and TRBJ2-5, is ETGVTQSPTHLIKTRGQQVTLRCSSQSGHNTVSWYQQALGQGPQFIFQYYREEENGRGNFPPRFSGLQFPNYSSELNVNALELDDSALYLCASTKKTGPIQETQYFGPGTRLLVL.

The rearrangement uses TRBV7-8 and TRBJ2-2; no clear D gene. V dropped 3 bases and J dropped 7 bases, with 15 bases sitting between them. Germline CDR1 SGHVS, CDR2 FQNEAQ. The CDR3 has 15 amino acids. CDR3 nucleotides: TGTGCCAGCAGCTTCGGGTACTGGCGGTTCGGGGAGCTGTTTTTT. Translated, it gives CASSFGYWRFGELFF. The full variable domain, completed using reference TRBV7-8 and TRBJ2-2, is GAGVSQSPRYKVAKRGQDVALRCDPISGHVSLFWYQQALGQGPEFLTYFQNEAQLDKSGLPSDRFFAERPEGSVSTLKIQRTQQEDSAVYLCASSFGYWRFGELFFGEGSRLTVL.

This clone was detected only once. Different DNA sequences within this sample yield the same CDR3. This chain links TRBV19 with TRBJ1-5; no reliable D call. This CDR3 has 12 amino acids. The V and J ends lost 4 bases and 7 bases respectively, with 8 bases between them. Germline V gives CDR1 LNHDA, CDR2 SQIVND (reference sequence). CDR3 nucleotide sequence: TGTGCCAGTAGTACCCCCCCCCAGCCCCAGCATTTT. This translates into CASSTPPQPQHF.

The gene calls are TRBV18 and TRBJ2-2; 9 nucleotides match TRBD1. The germline gives CDR1 KGHSH, CDR2 LQKENI. The CDR3 runs to 16 residues. Germline trimming cut 3 bases from V and 4 bases from J; bases unmatched to any gene: 6. The chain's CDR3 is CASSPLGQGITGELFF. CDR3 DNA: TGTGCCAGCTCACCGCTGGGACAGGGTATCACCGGGGAGCTGTTTTTT.

The chain has TRBV7-6 and TRBJ1-1; the D gene is possibly TRBD1 (5 bases). Between the trimmed V and J ends, which lost 1 base and 4 bases, there was a span of 31 bases. Germline CDR1 is SGHVS and CDR2 is FNYEAQ. CDR3 length equals 21 residues. The CDR3 protein is CASSLVLGGSWVNSGGTEAFF. The CDR3 nucleotides read TGTGCCAGCAGCTTAGTATTAGGAGGCAGTTGGGTCAATTCGGGGGGCACTGAAGCTTTCTTT.

This sequence joins TRBV27 and TRBJ1-2; 11 positions match TRBD1. The V gene's germline CDR1 is MNHEY and CDR2 SMNVEV (reference sequence). Trimming took 6 bases from V and 0 from J; bases not matched to a gene: 6. The CDR3 spans 16 residues. Written as DNA, the CDR3 is TGTGCCAGCAGCCCCCCGGGACAGGGGGCTAACTATGGCTACACCTTC. Translation gives CASSPPGQGANYGYTF.

The chain uses TRBV5-1 and TRBJ1-1, with 9 bases lining up with TRBD1. V trimming: 4 bases; J trimming: 11 bases; junction bases outside the gene matches: 12. The CDR3 is 14 residues long. From germline, CDR1 is SGHRS and CDR2 YFSETQ. This chain's CDR3 is CASSTGTGRSIAFF. The CDR3 DNA reads TGCGCCAGCAGCACAGGGACAGGGAGGTCGATCGCTTTCTTT. Full variable domain (outside the CDR3, taken from reference TRBV5-1 and TRBJ1-1): KAGVTQTPRYLIKTRGQQVTLSCSPISGHRSVSWYQQTPGQGLQFLFEYFSETQRNKGNFPGRFSGRQFSNSRSEMNVSTLELGDSALYLCASSTGTGRSIAFFGQGTRLTVV.

This CDR3 reads CASSPSGTGGYGYTF. The CDR3 region has the DNA TGTGCCAGCAGTCCCTCCGGGACAGGGGGTTATGGCTACACCTTC. The genes are TRBV28 and TRBJ1-2; 11 bases line up with TRBD1. The V segment lost 5 bases and the J segment 5 bases; nucleotides outside the gene matches: 7. This CDR3 comprises 15 residues. The germline CDR1 and CDR2 sequences are MDHEN and SYDVKM.

The rearrangement uses TRBV5-4 and TRBJ2-5; D may correspond to TRBD1 or TRBD2 (5 bases each). CDR1 is SGHNT, CDR2 YYREEE, per germline (reference sequence). The V end was cut by 4 bases, the J end by 3 bases, with 16 bases between. This CDR3 region has 15 residues. As DNA, the CDR3 is TGTGCCAGCAGCGCCAACCGGGACGGCAAAGAGACCCAGTACTTC. Translation gives CASSANRDGKETQYF.

The chain links TRBV7-6 to TRBJ1-2; D possibly corresponds to TRBD1 (5 bases). V was cut by 4 bases and J by 3 bases, with 15 bases left in between. Germline CDR1 reads SGHVS; CDR2 reads FNYEAQ. The CDR3 covers 15 residues. CDR3 sequence (DNA): TGTGCCAGCAGCTCTGAGGCGGGGCCCGACTATGGCTACACCTTC. The encoded protein is CASSSEAGPDYGYTF.

The chain carries TRBV6-6 and TRBJ1-6; TRBD1 is a possible D gene (5 bases). The CDR3 is made up of 14 amino acids. Trimming shortened V by 5 bases and J by 5 bases, and 10 bases separated the two germline ends. Germline-derived CDR1 and CDR2 are MNHNY and SVGAGI (reference sequence). CDR3 protein: CASSGETDNSPLHF. DNA for the CDR3: TGTGCCAGCAGTGGGGAGACAGATAATTCACCCCTCCACTTT.

The chain links TRBV19 to TRBJ1-1; 7 positions match TRBD1. The V gene's germline CDR1 is LNHDA and CDR2 SQIVND (reference sequence). The CDR3 runs to 14 residues. The junction had 9 bases not matched to a gene; V was cut back by 3 bases and J by 8 bases. The CDR3 is CASSMRQGGPEAFF. For the CDR3, the DNA is TGTGCCAGTAGTATGCGACAGGGAGGGCCGGAAGCTTTCTTT.

This clone appeared a few times. This chain links TRBV5-4 with TRBJ1-5; D not certain. Trimming shortened V by 0 bases and J by 6 bases, and 10 bases separated the two germline ends. Germline loops: CDR1 SGHNT, CDR2 YYREEE (reference sequence). CDR3 length: 14 residues. In DNA form, the CDR3 reads TGTGCCAGCAGCTTGGTAGGTCTCGGTCAGCCCCAGCATTTT. Translation gives CASSLVGLGQPQHF.

The chain is built from TRBV28 and TRBJ1-6; 9 bases fit TRBD1. The V gene end was trimmed by 5 bases and the J gene end by 9 bases; junction bases not matched to a gene: 11. The CDR3 loop spans 16 amino acids. The germline CDR1 and CDR2 sequences are MDHEN and SYDVKM. The CDR3 region is CASSDGTGIKGSPLHF. CDR3 nucleotides: TGTGCCAGCAGTGACGGGACAGGGATTAAGGGTTCACCCCTCCACTTT. Together with reference TRBV28 and TRBJ1-6, the CDR3 gives the full variable domain: DVKVTQSSRYLVKRTGEKVFLECVQDMDHENMFWYRQDPGLGLRLIYFSYDVKMKEKGDIPEGYSVSREKKERFSLILESASTNQTSMYLCASSDGTGIKGSPLHFGNGTRLTVT.

V usage is TRBV20-1 and J usage is TRBJ1-2; D remains ambiguous. Germline V gene data show CDR1 as DFQATT and CDR2 as SNEGSKA (reference sequence). V was clipped by 3 bases and J by 8 bases, with 10 bases between them. This CDR3 is built from 11 residues. The CDR3 DNA reads TGCAGTGCTAGCATAAGAAGGGGCTACACCTTC. This encodes CSASIRRGYTF.

The rearrangement joins TRBV9 to TRBJ2-3; 8 bases align to TRBD2. This CDR3 is built from 13 residues. The J segment lost 6 bases and the V segment lost 8 bases, leaving 8 bases of the junction unmatched. CDR1 and CDR2 (germline): SGDLS, YYNGEE. The CDR3 loop reads CASGDGGGDTQYF. The CDR3 nucleotides are TGTGCCAGTGGCGACGGCGGGGGGGATACGCAGTATTTT.

The rearrangement links TRBV7-2 to TRBJ2-7; D remains unclear. V dropped 1 base and J dropped 0 bases, with 16 bases sitting between them. Germline V gives CDR1 SGHTA, CDR2 FQGNSA. CDR3 length: 17 residues. The CDR3 reads CASSLVGTALNSYEQYF. In DNA, the CDR3 is TGTGCCAGCAGCTTAGTGGGTACAGCCCTGAACTCCTACGAGCAGTACTTC.

The chain links TRBV30 to TRBJ1-5, with D unresolved. Deletions cut 0 bases from V and 6 bases from J, with 12 bases between. In germline, CDR1 is GTSNPN, CDR2 SVGIG (reference sequence). The CDR3 extends over 14 amino acids. CDR3 sequence: CAWSVGEAGQPQHF. CDR3 nucleotides: TGTGCCTGGAGTGTAGGAGAGGCGGGTCAGCCCCAGCATTTT.

This clone was counted between two and nine times. The chain links TRBV6-4 to TRBJ2-2; no definite D call. Trimming shortened V by 6 bases and J by 4 bases, and 6 bases separated the two germline ends. Germline V gene lookup returns CDR1 MRHNA and CDR2 SNTAGT. This CDR3 comprises 12 residues. Written as DNA, the CDR3 is TGTGCCAGCAGCCAATCCACCGGGGAGCTGTTTTTT. This encodes CASSQSTGELFF.

This rearrangement joins TRBV19 to TRBJ1-2; possible D gene TRBD1, 5 bases. Trimming stripped 1 base from V and 8 bases from J, with 20 bases between. Germline-derived CDR1 and CDR2 are LNHDA and SQIVND (reference sequence). The CDR3 contains 16 residues. The CDR3 loop is CASSIGGTGYSRGYTF. The CDR3 coding sequence is TGTGCCAGTAGTATAGGGGGAACAGGCTACAGTCGAGGCTACACCTTC.

By share of the sample, this clone is medium-sized. The junction does not match germline at one end; this may be a read error. The CDR3 sequence: CASTLGVHTGELFF. CDR3 nucleotides: TGTGCCAGCACCTTGGGGGTTCACACCGGGGAGCTGTTTTTT. J is TRBJ2-2 and V is TRBV5-4; D tentatively reads TRBD1 or TRBD2 (5 bases each). Germline CDR1 SGHNT, CDR2 YYREEE (reference sequence). This CDR3 region has 14 residues.

J is TRBJ2-7 and V is TRBV2; tentative D call: TRBD2 (6 bases). Germline lookup yields CDR1 SNHLY and CDR2 FYNNEI. The CDR3 spans 13 residues. V dropped 8 bases and J dropped 7 bases, with 18 bases sitting between them. DNA for the CDR3: TGTGCCAGCTACTCGGAGGGACCGCGGGAGCAGTACGTC. Amino acid sequence: CASYSEGPREQYV.

The rearrangement joins TRBV5-1 to TRBJ1-2; 8 nucleotides match TRBD1. J gave up 2 bases and V 0 bases, and 6 bases lay outside the gene matches. Per the germline V gene, CDR1 is SGHRS and CDR2 is YFSETQ. The CDR3 contains 16 residues. The DNA for the CDR3 is TGCGCCAGCAGCTTGGACGTGGACAGGGCCAACTATGGCTACACCTTC. This translates into CASSLDVDRANYGYTF.

This clone was seen just once. The chain uses TRBV5-4 and TRBJ1-2; D unresolved. CDR1 and CDR2 (germline): SGHNT, YYREEE (reference sequence). Trimming left V 3 bases short and J 6 bases short, with 15 bases between. CDR3 length: 14 residues. CDR3 coding DNA: TGTGCCAGCAGCTCCTTGCCGGTAGGCCATGGCTACACCTTC. Its translation is CASSSLPVGHGYTF.

The genes are TRBV4-2 and TRBJ1-1, with D possibly being TRBD1 (5 bases). The germline V gene has CDR1 LGHNA and CDR2 YNFKEQ. With 0 bases removed from V and 0 bases from J, the gap between germline ends came to 8 bases. The CDR3 is made up of 15 amino acids. CDR3 region: CASSQEAGLNTEAFF. For the CDR3, the DNA is TGTGCCAGCAGCCAAGAAGCAGGGTTGAACACTGAAGCTTTCTTT.

The V gene is TRBV10-1, the J gene TRBJ1-6; D perhaps matches TRBD1 (5 bases). The V end was cut by 2 bases, the J end by 7 bases, with 12 bases between. There are 15 residues in the CDR3. From germline, CDR1 is WNHNN and CDR2 SYGVQD (reference sequence). CDR3 DNA: TGCGCCAGCAGTGAGGGGCGTGGGGGGAATTCACCCCTCCACTTT. Translating gives CASSEGRGGNSPLHF.